This record concerns one T cell receptor beta chain sequence. Its antigen remains unidentified. The PCR had 60 Vbeta and 13 Jbeta primers. Profiling relied on immunoSEQ multiplex PCR, and the TCRdb table lists in-frame clones only, not all of them. The sample records about 120,000 clones, under 90% being singletons. This entry is derived from a study of cytomegalovirus exposure and HLA in healthy donors. V was trimmed by 10 bases and J by 0 bases, leaving 16 bases between them. The CDR3 totals 15 residues. From germline, CDR1 is ENHRY and CDR2 SYGVKD. Study-level results: In an earlier analysis, about 87% or about 30%: the productive usage of most TCR beta V segments.

The source is a middle-aged woman in good health and CMV-seronegative. This sequence joins TRBV10-3 and TRBJ2-1, with D perhaps TRBD2 (5 bases). Input material: PBMCs. The CDR3 region has the DNA TGTGCCACCGCGAGGGCAGAGAGCTCCTACAATGAGCAGTTCTTC. Its protein is CATARAESSYNEQFF.